These 5 T cell receptor beta chains share one sample of origin, sequenced in a study of T cells after yellow fever vaccination (dated by TCRdb to between 2019 and 2020). The sample's treatment or condition label, decoded: live attenuated yellow fever vaccine strain. Library preparation was by 5' RACE. The sequencer listed for this sample is Illumina NovaSeq 6000. Using fastp at Q25 and MiXCR, TCRdb reprocessed the public reads and kept productive beta chains. Each CDR3 protein gets just one entry, which takes the most common genes and DNA from the rows behind it. The sample table holds some 350,000 distinct CDR3 sequences, of which approximately 4% were seen once. The ten largest clonotypes hold 24% of the sample. The material was PBMCs, obtained 5 days after the yellow fever booster vaccination. The receptors come from a man between 18 and 29 years old who received the YFV17D yellow fever vaccine.

This clonotype has a handful of counts. The J gene is TRBJ2-3, the V gene TRBV7-2, with 10 bases lining up with TRBD1. The V gene's germline CDR1 is SGHTA and CDR2 FQGNSA. V shed 0 bases and J 6 bases; nucleotides not matched to a gene: 6. The CDR3 runs to 16 residues. The CDR3 protein is CASSLAPGQGWDTQYF. In nucleotides, the CDR3 is TGTGCCAGCAGCTTAGCTCCGGGACAGGGGTGGGATACGCAGTATTTT.

This clonotype came up a few times. The rearrangement joins TRBV18 to TRBJ2-5; no clear D. The V and J ends lost 2 bases and 5 bases respectively, with 9 bases between them. The CDR3 is 13 residues long. Germline CDR1 and CDR2: KGHSH and LQKENI. CDR3 region: CASSPGRRETQYF. CDR3 nucleotides: TGTGCCAGCTCACCAGGCCGGCGGGAGACCCAGTACTTC.

This clonotype was detected a few times. The rearrangement links TRBV12-3 or TRBV12-4 to TRBJ2-5; the match to TRBD2 covers 14 bases. Unmatched junction bases numbered 7, after V lost 5 bases and J lost 2 bases. This CDR3 is built from 17 residues. The CDR3 loop reads CASSLGTSGGPQETQYF. DNA of the CDR3: TGTGCCAGCAGTCTAGGGACTAGCGGGGGCCCGCAAGAGACCCAGTACTTC.

The chain is built from TRBV6-1 and TRBJ2-7, with 9 nucleotides matching TRBD1. This CDR3 spans 16 amino acids. Germline CDR1 is MNHNS and CDR2 is SASEGT. With V trimmed by 1 base and J by 1 base, 5 bases remained unmatched. The CDR3, as DNA: TGTGCCAGCAGTGAAGGGACAGGGGCGAGATCCTACGAGCAGTACGTC. It codes for CASSEGTGARSYEQYV.

This chain links TRBV6-1 with TRBJ2-7, with D uncertain. In germline, CDR1 is MNHNS, CDR2 SASEGT. V gave up 4 bases and J gave up 9 bases, with 10 bases separating them. The CDR3 spans 11 residues. This chain's CDR3 is CASSGTNGQYV. CDR3 DNA: TGTGCCAGCAGTGGAACCAACGGGCAGTACGTC.